This T cell receptor beta chain was recorded in a study of cytomegalovirus exposure and HLA in healthy donors. Study results and limitations: While the bulk of TCR sequences proved rare, some public TCRs turned up in many donors. As confirmed in vitro, a few CMV-associated chains were specific for CMV antigens.

V shed 4 bases and J 10 bases; nucleotides not matched to a gene: 9. Germline loops: CDR1 SGHTA, CDR2 FQGTGA. This CDR3 has 15 amino acids. Regarding this clone: Its antigen remains unidentified.

Sequencing used immunoSEQ multiplex PCR; TCRdb keeps in-frame clones, though not all of them. This repertoire shows some 170,000 clones, approximately 86% found once; its top ten account for around 2.3%. The V call is TRBV7-3, the J call TRBJ2-1, with 11 bases identical to TRBD2. The source material was PBMCs. The receptor's source is a woman younger than 35 in good health and CMV-seronegative. The DNA for the CDR3 is TGTGCCAGCAGCTCCCTAGCGGGGGGCGTACGGGAGCAGTTCTTC. Protein product: CASSSLAGGVREQFF.